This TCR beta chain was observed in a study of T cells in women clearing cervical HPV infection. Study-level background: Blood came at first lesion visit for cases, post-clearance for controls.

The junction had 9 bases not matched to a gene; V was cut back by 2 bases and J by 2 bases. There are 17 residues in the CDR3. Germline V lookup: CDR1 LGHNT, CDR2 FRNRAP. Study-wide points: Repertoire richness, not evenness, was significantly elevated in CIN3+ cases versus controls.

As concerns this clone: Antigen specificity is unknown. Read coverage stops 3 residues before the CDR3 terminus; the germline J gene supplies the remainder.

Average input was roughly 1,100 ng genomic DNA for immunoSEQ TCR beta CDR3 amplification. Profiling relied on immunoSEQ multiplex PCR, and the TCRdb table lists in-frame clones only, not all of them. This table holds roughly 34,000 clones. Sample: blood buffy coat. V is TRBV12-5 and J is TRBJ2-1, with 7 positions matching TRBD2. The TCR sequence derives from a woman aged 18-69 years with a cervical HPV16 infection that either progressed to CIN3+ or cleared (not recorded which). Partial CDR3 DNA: TGTGCTAGTGGTTTGCCCCTCGGGGGGACCCCCTACAATGAG. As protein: CASGLPLGGTPYNE. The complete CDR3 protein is CASGLPLGGTPYNEQFF.